Presented here are 32 T cell receptor beta chains from one specimen sequenced in a study of vaccination and CD4 T cells after COVID-19. These receptors' antigens are unknown. Time point in this sample: late sampling 161 to 241 days after vaccination in a few convalescent patients. Treatment defined: roughly 11-day PBMC culture with coronavirus spike peptide pools or control peptides (ViraFEST assay). The study sequenced cultured CD4+ T cell DNA using the Oncomine TCR Beta short-read assay. TCRdb recomputed calls from the PCR reads with MiXCR, one row per CDR3 protein. There are about 25,000 distinct CDR3 sequences in the sample; approximately 40% occur only once, and 3% to 4% lies in the top ten. The specimen was CD4+ T cells from blood, cultured in vitro, collected about 7 months after SARS-CoV-2 vaccination. Every receptor here comes from a human donor who had recovered from COVID-19.

The table lists this clonotype with a few counts. V gene TRBV7-8 combines with J gene TRBJ2-5; TRBD2 agrees at 8 bases. Germline trimming cut 1 base from V and 6 bases from J; bases unmatched to any gene: 13. Germline-derived CDR1 and CDR2 are SGHVS and FQNEAQ. The CDR3 sequence is 17 residues long. The CDR3 region is CASSLGFIGRASKTQYF. The CDR3 bases are TGTGCCAGCAGCTTAGGCTTTATCGGGAGGGCCTCTAAGACCCAGTACTTC.

The chain links TRBV18 to TRBJ2-5; D remains unclear. This CDR3 comprises 14 residues. The V and J ends lost 3 bases and 5 bases respectively, with 13 bases between them. CDR1 is KGHSH and CDR2 is LQKENI in the germline V gene. CDR3 sequence: CASSPGGMGETQYF. The DNA for the CDR3 is TGTGCCAGCTCACCGGGCGGTATGGGGGAGACCCAGTACTTC.

The chain carries TRBV4-3 and TRBJ2-3; unclear D gene. CDR1 and CDR2 (germline): LGHNA, YSLEER. The V end lost 1 base, the J end lost 3 bases, and 14 bases lay between the germline ends. The CDR3 extends over 16 amino acids. The DNA for the CDR3 is TGCGCCAGCAGCCAAGTTTACAGTTTGACTACAGATACGCAGTATTTT. Amino acid sequence: CASSQVYSLTTDTQYF.

This clonotype was detected only a few times. The chain carries TRBV4-1 and TRBJ2-7; D could derive from TRBD1 or TRBD2 (6 bases each). This CDR3 is built from 14 residues. The germline V gene encodes CDR1 MGHRA and CDR2 YSYEKL. Trimming removed 3 bases from V and 6 bases from J, with 15 bases in between. The CDR3 DNA reads TGCGCCAGCAGCCAGGATGTGAAGGGGGGCGAGCAGTACTTC. It is translated as CASSQDVKGGEQYF.

This chain links TRBV6-1 with TRBJ1-5, with D possibly matching TRBD1 (5 bases). Per the germline V gene, CDR1 is MNHNS and CDR2 is SASEGT. V gave up 9 bases and J gave up 4 bases, with 16 bases separating them. This CDR3 is built from 14 residues. The DNA for the CDR3 is TGTGCCAGTTCGAGAGGAGGGGAAAATCAGCCCCAGCATTTT. This codes for CASSRGGENQPQHF.

This clonotype was counted only a few times. The gene calls are TRBV25-1 and TRBJ1-2; 9 bases align to TRBD1. The CDR3 is made up of 12 amino acids. CDR1 is MGHDK and CDR2 is SYGVNS in the germline V gene. Unmatched junction bases numbered 3, after V lost 7 bases and J lost 6 bases. CDR3 loop: CASMDRGDGYTF. The CDR3 DNA is TGTGCCAGCATGGACAGGGGTGATGGCTACACCTTC.

This chain connects TRBV28 to TRBJ1-5; a possible D gene is TRBD1 (5 bases). CDR3 length: 15 residues. V was shortened by 4 bases and J by 5 bases, with 15 bases between the two germline ends. The germline gives CDR1 MDHEN, CDR2 SYDVKM. The CDR3 bases are TGTGCCAGCAGTTCAGGGACGCTGGGTGATCAGCCCCAGCATTTT. This codes for CASSSGTLGDQPQHF.

This clonotype was counted a few times. The chain has TRBV20-1 and TRBJ1-5; unclear D gene. Trimming left V 3 bases short and J 0 bases short, with 9 bases between. The CDR3 contains 14 residues. CDR1 DFQATT and CDR2 SNEGSKA come from the germline V gene (reference sequence). The CDR3 protein is CSASTGFSNQPQHF. The CDR3, as DNA: TGCAGTGCTAGTACGGGCTTTAGCAATCAGCCCCAGCATTTT.

A few counts support this clonotype. This rearrangement joins TRBV6-1 to TRBJ1-2, with 7 nucleotides matching TRBD1. CDR3 length equals 13 residues. The V and J ends lost 6 bases and 4 bases, in that order; junction bases with no gene match: 5. Germline CDR1 reads MNHNS; CDR2 reads SASEGT. The CDR3 DNA follows: TGTGCCAGCAGGGACAGGAACTCCTATGGCTACACCTTC. It is translated as CASRDRNSYGYTF.

CDR3 amino acids: CASRPRAGVRDEQYF. The DNA of the CDR3 is TGTGCCAGCAGGCCTCGGGCGGGAGTTAGGGACGAGCAGTACTTC. This chain uses TRBV6-1 with TRBJ2-7, with TRBD2 identical over 7 bases. V gave up 6 bases and J gave up 5 bases; unmatched junction bases: 13. Germline lookup yields CDR1 MNHNS and CDR2 SASEGT. The CDR3 is 15 amino acids.

The CDR3 bases are TGTGCCAGCAGTTTATTTATCGTCGCCGCGCGGTGCGAGCAGTACTTC. It codes for CASSLFIVAARCEQYF. The V and J genes are TRBV28 and TRBJ2-7; D unresolved. The V end was cut by 1 base, the J end by 6 bases, with 19 bases between. CDR1 is MDHEN and CDR2 is SYDVKM in the germline V gene. There are 16 residues in the CDR3.

This clonotype was seen more than once but under ten times. CDR3 in amino acids: CSASGENTGELFF. CDR3 DNA: TGCAGTGCTAGTGGGGAGAACACCGGGGAGCTGTTTTTT. The chain has TRBV20-1 and TRBJ2-2; D gene unclear. The germline CDR1 and CDR2 sequences are DFQATT and SNEGSKA (reference sequence). The CDR3 is made up of 13 amino acids. Between the trimmed V and J ends, which lost 3 bases and 1 base, there was a span of 6 bases.

This clonotype has a handful of counts. The rearrangement uses TRBV2 and TRBJ2-7; D may be TRBD2 (6 bases). In germline, CDR1 is SNHLY, CDR2 FYNNEI. Trimming left V 6 bases short and J 3 bases short, with 21 bases between. The CDR3 spans 16 residues. The CDR3, as DNA: TGTGCCAGCAGCGGGGGTGGCGGAGGCGGGTACTACGAGCAGTACTTC. Its translation is CASSGGGGGGYYEQYF.

This clonotype turned up a few times. The chain couples TRBV28 to TRBJ2-7, with 7 bases aligning to TRBD2. Germline CDR1 is MDHEN and CDR2 is SYDVKM. This CDR3 has 14 residues. Unmatched junction bases numbered 7, after V lost 5 bases and J lost 3 bases. The CDR3 here is CASSLGTTIYEQYF. The CDR3 region has the DNA TGTGCCAGCAGTCTTGGGACTACAATCTACGAGCAGTACTTC.

The chain couples TRBV7-8 to TRBJ2-2; D gene ambiguous. The V and J ends lost 4 bases and 5 bases respectively, with 14 bases between them. In germline, CDR1 is SGHVS, CDR2 FQNEAQ. CDR3 size: 15 residues. CDR3 nucleotide sequence: TGTGCCAGCAGCTCCGACGGGCCTAAGACCGGGGAGCTGTTTTTT. It translates to CASSSDGPKTGELFF.

By proportion, this clonotype is medium-sized. Written as DNA, the CDR3 is TGTGCCACCAGCAGAGTAGGGGAGCTTAACTATGGCTACACCTTC. The encoded protein is CATSRVGELNYGYTF. This chain joins TRBV15 and TRBJ1-2; a weak D match, TRBD1 (5 bases). The CDR3 extends over 15 amino acids. The V end was cut by 1 base, the J end by 1 base, with 10 bases between. Per germline, CDR1 LNHNV and CDR2 YYDKDF (reference sequence). Based on the CDR3 plus reference TRBV15 and TRBJ1-2, the full variable domain is DAMVIQNPRYQVTQFGKPVTLSCSQTLNHNVMYWYQQKSSQAPKLLFHYYDKDFNNEADTPDNFQSRRPNTSFCFLDIRSPGLGDTAMYLCATSRVGELNYGYTFGSGTRLTVV.

The rearrangement uses TRBV25-1 and TRBJ2-3; D gene ambiguous. The germline CDR1 and CDR2 sequences are MGHDK and SYGVNS. The CDR3 is 13 amino acids. The V end was cut by 2 bases, the J end by 4 bases, with 7 bases between. DNA for the CDR3: TGTGCCAGCAGTGAAGTATCCCCAGATACGCAGTATTTT. This encodes CASSEVSPDTQYF.

This clonotype was picked up a small number of times. CDR3 sequence reads: CSATDDTAYNEQFF. The DNA of the CDR3 is TGCAGTGCTACCGATGACACGGCCTACAATGAGCAGTTCTTC. The V gene is TRBV20-1, the J gene TRBJ2-1; D unclear. CDR1 and CDR2 (germline): DFQATT, SNEGSKA (reference sequence). The CDR3 length is 14 residues. V lost 4 bases and J 2 bases, leaving 12 bases between the germline ends.

The chain carries TRBV6-1 and TRBJ1-3; D is unclear. V was shortened by 4 bases and J by 0 bases, with 4 bases between the two germline ends. The germline V gene encodes CDR1 MNHNS and CDR2 SASEGT. The CDR3 spans 13 residues. CDR3 sequence (DNA): TGTGCCAGCAGTGCCAGCTCTGGAAACACCATATATTTT. Protein sequence: CASSASSGNTIYF.

The rearrangement uses TRBV10-1 and TRBJ2-1; TRBD2 matches 15 bases. Germline V CDR1 and CDR2: WNHNN, SYGVQD (reference sequence). Trimming at V came to 3 bases and at J to 8 bases, leaving 8 bases not matched to a gene. The length of the CDR3 is 17 residues. The CDR3 coding sequence is TGCGCCAGCAGTGACAGGACTAGCGGGAGGGCCATGGATGAGCAGTTCTTC. It translates to CASSDRTSGRAMDEQFF.

This clonotype has more than one count but fewer than ten. CDR3 region: CASSSRGSGGYEQYF. The CDR3 region has the DNA TGTGCCAGCAGCTCCAGAGGTAGCGGGGGCTACGAGCAGTACTTC. This chain links TRBV7-8 with TRBJ2-7; 9 bases map to TRBD2. The CDR3 contains 15 residues. Germline lookup yields CDR1 SGHVS and CDR2 FQNEAQ. Trimming removed 4 bases from V and 3 bases from J; junction bases left unmatched: 7.

The J gene is TRBJ1-2, the V gene TRBV20-1; no definite D call. There are 12 residues in the CDR3. Germline-derived CDR1 and CDR2 are DFQATT and SNEGSKA (reference sequence). Between the trimmed V and J ends, which lost 5 bases and 6 bases, there was a span of 13 bases. The CDR3 DNA sequence: TGCAGTGCTCCCAGAGGAAGGGATGGCTACACCTTC. Its protein product is CSAPRGRDGYTF.

As concerns this clonotype: A much bigger clone sits one base away, suggesting this may be a read error. V gene TRBV7-9 combines with J gene TRBJ2-7, with D hard to call. The CDR3 has 14 amino acids. Germline V gene sequence: CDR1 SEHNR, CDR2 FQNEAQ (reference sequence). The CDR3 spells CANSPQQAPGEQYF. The CDR3 coding sequence is TGTGCCAACAGCCCCCAGCAGGCCCCGGGCGAGCAGTACTTC. The whole variable domain, filled in from reference TRBV7-9 and TRBJ2-7, reads DTGVSQNPRHKITKRGQNVTFRCDPISEHNRLYWYRQTLGQGPEFLTYFQNEAQLEKSRLLSDRFSAERPKGSFSTLEIQRTEQGDSAMYLCANSPQQAPGEQYFGPGTRLTVT.

The chain combines TRBV20-1 with TRBJ1-1; weak D call: TRBD1 (6 bases). Germline V gives CDR1 DFQATT, CDR2 SNEGSKA (reference sequence). CDR3 size: 12 residues. V lost 5 bases and J lost 1, with 8 bases in between. The CDR3: CSAVGQNTEAFF. CDR3 DNA: TGCAGTGCTGTGGGACAGAACACTGAAGCTTTCTTT.

This clonotype occurred once. The V and J genes are TRBV24-1 and TRBJ2-1; 14 nucleotides line up with TRBD2. The CDR3 runs 15 residues. Germline CDR1 reads KGHDR; CDR2 reads SFDVKD. Trimming removed 7 bases from V and 7 bases from J; junction bases left unmatched: 5. CDR3 DNA sequence: TGTGCCACCAGCGCATGGACTAGCGGGAGGAATGAGCAGTTCTTC. It codes for CATSAWTSGRNEQFF.

This clonotype was counted only a few times. The chain combines TRBV20-1 with TRBJ2-1; D may be TRBD1 or TRBD2 (5 bases each). CDR1 and CDR2 (germline): DFQATT, SNEGSKA (reference sequence). The CDR3 has 17 amino acids. V gave up 3 bases and J gave up 3 bases, with 21 bases separating them. CDR3 amino acids: CSASRAGSRGVYNEQFF. The CDR3 DNA follows: TGCAGTGCTAGTAGGGCTGGCTCCAGAGGGGTCTACAATGAGCAGTTCTTC.

The V and J genes are TRBV27 and TRBJ2-7; 7 positions match TRBD2. The CDR3 totals 15 residues. Germline CDR1 reads MNHEY; CDR2 reads SMNVEV (reference sequence). Germline trimming cut 6 bases from V and 0 bases from J; bases unmatched to any gene: 8. CDR3 coding DNA: TGTGCCAGCAGAGAGAGACTAGCCTCCTCCTACGAGCAGTACTTC. This translates into CASRERLASSYEQYF.

The V gene is TRBV20-1, the J gene TRBJ2-5, with 7 bases fitting TRBD1. V was clipped by 3 bases and J by 2 bases; unmatched bases: 3. This CDR3 comprises 13 residues. From germline, CDR1 is DFQATT and CDR2 SNEGSKA (reference sequence). The CDR3 protein is CSASGQAQETQYF. The CDR3 nucleotides are TGCAGTGCTAGCGGACAGGCTCAAGAGACCCAGTACTTC.

The chain carries TRBV28 and TRBJ2-1; TRBD2 matches 9 bases. CDR1 and CDR2 (germline): MDHEN, SYDVKM. This CDR3 contains 15 residues. The J segment lost 5 bases and the V segment lost 6 bases, leaving 8 bases of the junction unmatched. CDR3 nucleotide sequence: TGTGCCAGCAGCGATTGGCTAGCGGGAAACAATGAGCAGTTCTTC. It specifies CASSDWLAGNNEQFF.

The chain uses TRBV20-1 and TRBJ1-2; perhaps TRBD1 as D (6 bases). This CDR3 spans 15 amino acids. Germline CDR1 is DFQATT and CDR2 is SNEGSKA (reference sequence). Trimming left V 6 bases short and J 3 bases short, with 20 bases between. The CDR3 reads CSAVDEEQGYYGYTF. CDR3 in DNA: TGCAGTGCGGTAGACGAAGAACAGGGCTACTATGGCTACACCTTC.

This clonotype has only a few counts. The V gene is TRBV20-1, the J gene TRBJ2-7; 8 nucleotides agree with TRBD2. V shed 1 base and J 2 bases; nucleotides not matched to a gene: 4. Germline V gene data show CDR1 as DFQATT and CDR2 as SNEGSKA (reference sequence). This CDR3 is 14 amino acids long. The CDR3 sequence is CSARVGSGTYEQYF. The CDR3 nucleotides are TGCAGTGCTAGAGTGGGTAGCGGGACCTACGAGCAGTACTTC.

The sample holds a few counts of this clonotype. The chain employs TRBV6-5 and TRBJ2-1, with 11 bases matching TRBD2. The ends lost 2 bases at V and 7 bases at J; junction bases unmatched: 7. Germline V CDR1 and CDR2: MNHEY, SVGAGI. There are 16 residues in the CDR3. The CDR3 loop is CASSYLSGRAWNEQFF. In DNA, the CDR3 is TGTGCCAGCAGTTACCTTAGCGGGAGGGCCTGGAATGAGCAGTTCTTC.